The rows below give T cell receptor beta chains drawn from one sample of a study of T cells in narcolepsy. Profiled with immunoSEQ multiplex PCR; TCRdb holds only in-frame clones, not every one. The sample lists approximately 30,000 clones, 75% to 90% occurring once. The sequenced sample consisted of memory (CD45RA-) CD4+ T cells from blood. Receptors originate from a human donor in good health. Each CDR3 is given without its conserved first and last residue. The D gene is left open where the match is weak.

d_call v_call cdr3_aa
. TRBV29-1 SAEGGANVLT
TRBD1 TRBV7-2 ASSLGDRIIYEQY
. TRBV7-2 ASSSRGGDTGELF
TRBD2 TRBV7-2 ASSLRPSGTTDTQY
TRBD1 TRBV27 ASRPEGANGYT
. TRBV5-1 ASSFRQSSSYNEQF
TRBD2 TRBV30 AWSVIFSREVTGNEQF
TRBD1 TRBV19 ASKETGMNTEAF
TRBD2 TRBV15 ATSRLAGGPETQY
. TRBV2 ASTTTGNYGYT
TRBD2 TRBV6-5 ASSGTSGNNEQF
TRBD1 TRBV7-9 ASSSPGTGIQETQY
. TRBV28 ASSSGVDYGYT
. TRBV25-1 ASSEPSFGSEKLF
. TRBV4-1 ASSQERSGPQH
TRBD1 TRBV9 ASSFGPGQGYEQY
. TRBV7-2 ASSPKGSGAQPQH
. TRBV5-4 ASKLEPRIGEQY
. TRBV5-1 ASSLGRSANTGELF
. TRBV5-6 ASSLGRNTGELF
TRBD1 TRBV7-8 ASSQRTGGLNQPQH
TRBD1 TRBV5-1 ASSTGTGGYNEQF
. TRBV4-2 ASSQPTGELF
TRBD1 TRBV4-2 ASSHVPGQGVTYEQY